This entry lists 11 T cell receptor beta chains sequenced from one sample in a study of beta chain features in type 1 diabetes. Reverse transcription of all isolated RNA meant that expressed TCRB transcripts were sequenced. TCRdb's copy holds only in-frame clones and misses some; the assay was immunoSEQ multiplex PCR. The profile covers 360,000 or so clones, with around 19% appearing a single time and around 0.04% taken by the ten largest. Sequenced input: naive CD4+ T cells from blood. The source is a woman between 18 and 30 years old in good health.

As to this clone: The sample holds other DNA sequences that translate to the same CDR3. The V gene is TRBV5-1, the J gene TRBJ2-5; no clear D. The germline gives CDR1 SGHRS, CDR2 YFSETQ. The length of the CDR3 is 13 residues. Trimming took off 3 bases at V and 0 bases at J, with 6 bases between the two ends. The CDR3 sequence is CASSSTYQETQYF. The CDR3 nucleotides are TGCGCCAGCAGCTCTACGTACCAAGAGACCCAGTACTTC.

The rearrangement uses TRBV5-1 and TRBJ2-2; TRBD1 matches at 7 bases. The ends lost 2 bases at V and 5 bases at J; junction bases unmatched: 15. This CDR3 has 18 residues. CDR1 and CDR2 from the germline V gene are SGHRS and YFSETQ. Here the CDR3 reads CASSFSVRQGLNTGELFF. CDR3 in DNA: TGCGCCAGCAGCTTTTCCGTAAGACAGGGATTGAATACCGGGGAGCTGTTTTTT.

The gene calls are TRBV30 and TRBJ1-1; 11 nucleotides agree with TRBD1. Losses at the gene ends were 8 bases for V and 4 bases for J; bases not matched to a gene: 3. Germline values: CDR1 GTSNPN, CDR2 SVGIG (reference sequence). The CDR3 is 12 residues long. CDR3: CAHGQGATEAFF. CDR3 DNA: TGTGCCCATGGACAGGGGGCCACTGAAGCTTTCTTT.

In this sample, this clone turned up a few times. The chain couples TRBV9 to TRBJ2-7; 9 bases line up with TRBD2. The CDR3 totals 15 residues. J gave up 4 bases and V 0 bases, and 5 bases lay outside the gene matches. Germline loops: CDR1 SGDLS, CDR2 YYNGEE. The CDR3 region is CASSVESGRWYEQYF. CDR3 DNA: TGTGCCAGCAGCGTAGAGAGCGGGAGGTGGTACGAGCAGTACTTC.

J is TRBJ2-1 and V is TRBV11-1; 8 bases line up with TRBD2. The CDR3 spans 15 residues. Germline CDR1 SGHAT, CDR2 FQDESV (reference sequence). V trimming: 5 bases; J trimming: 9 bases; junction bases outside the gene matches: 12. CDR3 amino acids: CASSPVSGGRREQFF. The CDR3, as DNA: TGTGCCAGCAGCCCAGTCTCGGGGGGGCGGCGTGAGCAGTTCTTC.

This chain connects TRBV7-3 to TRBJ2-6; possible D gene TRBD2, 5 bases. This CDR3 is built from 15 residues. Per the germline V gene, CDR1 is SGHTA and CDR2 is FQGTGA. V lost 0 bases and J 2 bases, leaving 5 bases between the germline ends. The CDR3 loop reads CASSLTGAGANVLTF. CDR3 nucleotide sequence: TGTGCCAGCAGCTTAACCGGGGCTGGGGCCAACGTCCTGACTTTC.

V gene TRBV5-4 combines with J gene TRBJ2-2; tentatively, D is TRBD2 (6 bases). The V gene lost 3 bases and the J gene lost 5 bases, with 20 bases spanning the gap. Germline assignment: CDR1 SGHNT and CDR2 YYREEE (reference sequence). CDR3 length: 17 residues. CDR3 nucleotides: TGTGCCAGCAGCTCCCCGGGGTTGGCAGGAGGGACCGGGGAGCTGTTTTTT. Its translation is CASSSPGLAGGTGELFF.

The J gene is TRBJ1-5, the V gene TRBV7-9; 11 bases are a match to TRBD1. The CDR3 consists of 15 residues. Germline loops: CDR1 SEHNR, CDR2 FQNEAQ (reference sequence). With 5 bases clipped from V and 4 bases from J, the junction kept 4 bases outside the gene matches. This CDR3 is CASSAGQGANQPQHF. CDR3 DNA: TGTGCCAGCAGCGCCGGACAGGGGGCGAATCAGCCCCAGCATTTT.

In this sample, this clone turned up a few times. The rearrangement links TRBV2 to TRBJ2-5; 8 bases line up with TRBD1. Trimming cost V 1 base and J 5 bases; bases outside gene matches: 6. The CDR3 consists of 15 residues. The V gene's germline CDR1 is SNHLY and CDR2 FYNNEI. The CDR3 bases are TGTGCCAGCAGTGAAGGGACAGGGAGATGGGAGACCCAGTACTTC. Amino acids: CASSEGTGRWETQYF.

The genes are TRBV4-3 and TRBJ2-3; 10 positions agree with TRBD1. After removal of 4 bases from V and 5 bases from J, the junction contained 15 bases not matched to a gene. The CDR3 contains 18 residues. Per germline, CDR1 LGHNA and CDR2 YSLEER. CDR3 nucleotides: TGCGCCAGCAGCCCCCGGTCGAGTGGGGACAGGGGAAAAGATACGCAGTATTTT. As protein: CASSPRSSGDRGKDTQYF.

A few counts support this clone. The chain recombines TRBV30 with TRBJ1-2, with a weak D call TRBD1 (6 bases). CDR3 size: 13 residues. V was shortened by 0 bases and J by 7 bases, with 12 bases between the two germline ends. Germline assignment: CDR1 GTSNPN and CDR2 SVGIG (reference sequence). The CDR3 spells CAWSVQAGAGYTF. In DNA, the CDR3 is TGTGCCTGGAGTGTACAGGCAGGGGCTGGCTACACCTTC.